The 10 T cell receptor beta chains below all came from one sample that was sequenced in a study of cytomegalovirus exposure and HLA in healthy donors. This PCR relied on a set of 60 Vbeta primers and 13 Jbeta primers. TCRdb keeps only in-frame clones here, not all; method: immunoSEQ multiplex PCR. This sample has about 190,000 clones, with roughly 73% found just once. Specimen: PBMCs. These receptors originate from a young woman in good health and CMV-seropositive.

V gene TRBV18 combines with J gene TRBJ2-7, with TRBD2 matching 7 bases. The J segment lost 4 bases and the V segment lost 5 bases, leaving 8 bases of the junction unmatched. Germline CDR1 KGHSH, CDR2 LQKENI. This CDR3 comprises 14 residues. The CDR3 DNA reads as TGTGCCAGCTCATCAGGACTAGTAAGTTACGAGCAGTACTTC. It translates to CASSSGLVSYEQYF. Complete variable domain (other parts from reference TRBV18 and TRBJ2-7): NAGVMQNPRHLVRRRGQEARLRCSPMKGHSHVYWYRQLPEEGLKFMVYLQKENIIDESGMPKERFSAEFPKEGPSILRIQQVVRGDSAAYFCASSSGLVSYEQYFGPGTRLTVT.

V gene TRBV6-1 combines with J gene TRBJ2-1; 9 bases fit TRBD2. CDR3 length: 15 amino acids. With V trimmed by 5 bases and J by 5 bases, 7 bases remained unmatched. Germline values: CDR1 MNHNS, CDR2 SASEGT. The CDR3 region has the DNA TGTGCCAGCAGTCCCCGCGGGAGGGCCCACAATGAGCAGTTCTTC. Translating it yields CASSPRGRAHNEQFF.

The chain combines TRBV6-6 with TRBJ2-6; D possibly corresponds to TRBD2 (6 bases). The V and J ends lost 5 bases and 4 bases respectively, with 12 bases between them. This CDR3 has 15 residues. CDR1 is MNHNY and CDR2 is SVGAGI in the germline V gene (reference sequence). CDR3 region: CASSLPEGGANVLTF. In nucleotides, the CDR3 is TGTGCCAGCAGTCTCCCGGAGGGCGGGGCCAACGTCCTGACTTTC.

CDR3 protein: CASSFQDTDTQYF. CDR3 coding DNA: TGCGCCAGCAGCTTTCAGGACACAGATACGCAGTATTTT. The chain couples TRBV5-1 to TRBJ2-3; D remains unclear. The V gene lost 2 bases and the J gene lost 2 bases, with 6 bases spanning the gap. CDR1 and CDR2 (germline): SGHRS, YFSETQ. The CDR3 has 13 residues. Looking up the rest from reference TRBV5-1 and TRBJ2-3 gives the full variable domain: KAGVTQTPRYLIKTRGQQVTLSCSPISGHRSVSWYQQTPGQGLQFLFEYFSETQRNKGNFPGRFSGRQFSNSRSEMNVSTLELGDSALYLCASSFQDTDTQYFGPGTRLTVL.

CDR3 protein: CASSPPLQGAGTDTQYF. The DNA of the CDR3 is TGCGCCAGCAGCCCACCCCTCCAGGGGGCAGGCACAGATACGCAGTATTTT. V gene TRBV5-1 combines with J gene TRBJ2-3, with 8 positions matching TRBD1. The length of the CDR3 is 17 residues. V shed 4 bases, J shed 1 base, and the junction held 11 bases outside the gene matches. Germline CDR1 and CDR2: SGHRS and YFSETQ.

V and J are TRBV2 and TRBJ1-4, with TRBD1 matching 8 bases. Germline assignment: CDR1 SNHLY and CDR2 FYNNEI. This CDR3 has 14 residues. Trimming at V came to 1 base and at J to 5 bases, leaving 0 bases not matched to a gene. CDR3 coding DNA: TGTGCCAGCAGTGAAGACAGGGGGAATGAAAAACTGTTTTTT. Translated: CASSEDRGNEKLFF. The variable domain in full, with the rest retrieved from reference TRBV2 and TRBJ1-4, is EPEVTQTPSHQVTQMGQEVILRCVPISNHLYFYWYRQILGQKVEFLVSFYNNEISEKSEIFDDQFSVERPDGSNFTLKIRSTKLEDSAMYFCASSEDRGNEKLFFGSGTQLSVL.

The V and J genes are TRBV6-5 and TRBJ2-3; 9 bases match TRBD2. Unmatched junction bases numbered 8, after V lost 2 bases and J lost 5 bases. The CDR3 sequence is 16 residues long. The germline CDR1 and CDR2 sequences are MNHEY and SVGAGI. The chain's CDR3 is CASSYGLAGSGDTQYF. CDR3 DNA sequence: TGTGCCAGCAGTTACGGCCTAGCGGGGTCGGGAGATACGCAGTATTTT.

V gene TRBV4-3 combines with J gene TRBJ1-5; no reliable D call. Per germline, CDR1 LGHNA and CDR2 YSLEER. The CDR3 consists of 14 residues. Trimming pared 0 bases from V and 5 bases from J, leaving 8 bases between. CDR3 sequence reads: CASSQEVGDQPQHF. CDR3 nucleotide sequence: TGCGCCAGCAGCCAAGAGGTCGGTGATCAGCCCCAGCATTTT.

This clone was seen just once. This rearrangement joins TRBV7-2 to TRBJ2-7, with TRBD2 matching 11 bases. The CDR3 spans 15 residues. With V trimmed by 5 bases and J by 2 bases, 5 bases remained unmatched. The germline gives CDR1 SGHTA, CDR2 FQGNSA. The CDR3 loop is CASSEGTSGTYEQYF. CDR3 nucleotide sequence: TGTGCCAGCAGCGAAGGGACTAGCGGTACCTACGAGCAGTACTTC. The full variable domain, its missing parts supplied by reference TRBV7-2 and TRBJ2-7, is GAGVSQSPSNKVTEKGKDVELRCDPISGHTALYWYRQSLGQGLEFLIYFQGNSAPDKSGLPSDRFSAERTGGSVSTLTIQRTQQEDSAVYLCASSEGTSGTYEQYFGPGTRLTVT.

This chain connects TRBV7-3 to TRBJ2-3; no definite D call. Per germline, CDR1 SGHTA and CDR2 FQGTGA. V lost 3 bases to trimming and J lost 4 bases, with 5 bases between them. This CDR3 contains 12 residues. The CDR3 loop reads CASSLSADTQYF. The CDR3 DNA sequence: TGTGCCAGCAGCTTGTCTGCAGATACGCAGTATTTT.